The 30 T cell receptor beta chains listed next were all sequenced from one sample in a study of cytomegalovirus exposure and HLA in healthy donors. The study ran its PCR with 60 Vbeta and 13 Jbeta primers. Assay: immunoSEQ multiplex PCR; the TCRdb copy retains only in-frame clones and omits some. The sample has roughly 200,000 clones, roughly nine tenths seen once; the top ten hold 0.9% to 1.2%. Sequencing was done on a sample of PBMCs. These receptors were obtained from a boy aged 2 to 9 in good health and CMV-seronegative.

The chain recombines TRBV28 with TRBJ2-2; no firm D call. The CDR3 has 13 residues. Trimming cost V 5 bases and J 1 base, with 5 bases left between them. Per germline, CDR1 MDHEN and CDR2 SYDVKM. CDR3 loop: CASSPRNTGELFF. CDR3 sequence (DNA): TGTGCCAGCAGTCCTCGGAACACCGGGGAGCTGTTTTTT.

V gene TRBV5-1 combines with J gene TRBJ2-5, with D perhaps matching TRBD2 (5 bases). The CDR3 consists of 14 residues. Germline loops: CDR1 SGHRS, CDR2 YFSETQ. The V and J ends lost 2 bases and 1 base respectively, with 9 bases between them. In DNA, the CDR3 is TGCGCCAGCAGCTTAAGGGCGGGCCAAGAGACCCAGTACTTC. Translated: CASSLRAGQETQYF. The entire variable domain, with the rest obtained from reference TRBV5-1 and TRBJ2-5, is as follows: KAGVTQTPRYLIKTRGQQVTLSCSPISGHRSVSWYQQTPGQGLQFLFEYFSETQRNKGNFPGRFSGRQFSNSRSEMNVSTLELGDSALYLCASSLRAGQETQYFGPGTRLLVL.

The chain couples TRBV27 to TRBJ1-2; 10 bases agree with TRBD1. This CDR3 spans 14 amino acids. Germline CDR1 is MNHEY and CDR2 is SMNVEV (reference sequence). J was trimmed by 7 bases and V by 5 bases; bases with no gene match: 7. CDR3 region: CASSRQGARSGYTF. The CDR3 region has the DNA TGTGCCAGCAGTCGACAGGGGGCGCGTAGTGGCTACACCTTC.

The chain has TRBV28 and TRBJ1-5; TRBD1 agrees at 8 bases. The CDR3 runs to 15 residues. J gave up 3 bases and V 6 bases, and 7 bases lay outside the gene matches. The germline gives CDR1 MDHEN, CDR2 SYDVKM. The CDR3 sequence is CASSPPDRANQPQHF. CDR3 in DNA: TGTGCCAGCAGCCCCCCGGACAGGGCCAATCAGCCCCAGCATTTT.

The V and J genes are TRBV6-1 and TRBJ1-4; D remains unclear. V lost 2 bases and J 7 bases, leaving 8 bases between the germline ends. CDR1 is MNHNS and CDR2 is SASEGT in the germline V gene. This CDR3 region has 13 residues. CDR3 sequence reads: CASSEIEVEKLFF. CDR3 bases: TGTGCCAGCAGTGAAATAGAGGTTGAAAAACTGTTTTTT.

This rearrangement joins TRBV15 to TRBJ1-5, with a weak D call TRBD1 (5 bases). Germline loops: CDR1 LNHNV, CDR2 YYDKDF (reference sequence). CDR3 length: 15 amino acids. Between the trimmed V and J ends, which lost 0 bases and 7 bases, there was a span of 13 bases. The CDR3 DNA is TGTGCCACCAGCAGAGAGTCGGGGGAGGGACAGCCCCAGCATTTT. Its protein product is CATSRESGEGQPQHF.

J is TRBJ2-3 and V is TRBV5-1; TRBD2 is a possible D gene (6 bases). This CDR3 has 15 residues. Trimming left V 10 bases short and J 2 bases short, with 20 bases between. Germline lookup yields CDR1 SGHRS and CDR2 YFSETQ. This CDR3 reads CALGGMSSHTDTQYF. The CDR3 DNA reads TGCGCCCTCGGCGGGATGAGTTCACACACAGATACGCAGTATTTT.

The DNA of the CDR3 is TGCGCCAGCAGCTTTTTACAGGGGGCATATACGCAGTATTTT. Translating it yields CASSFLQGAYTQYF. This rearrangement joins TRBV5-1 to TRBJ2-3; the match to TRBD1 covers 9 bases. The CDR3 runs 14 residues. J lost 7 bases, V lost 2 bases, and 5 bases had no gene match. CDR1 and CDR2 (germline): SGHRS, YFSETQ.

About this clone itself: This specimen includes other DNA sequences encoding the same CDR3. V usage is TRBV7-2 and J usage is TRBJ1-6; no firm D call. Trimming left V 3 bases short and J 0 bases short, with 6 bases between. The CDR3 totals 15 residues. Germline V lookup: CDR1 SGHTA, CDR2 FQGNSA. The CDR3, as DNA: TGTGCCAGCAGCTTGGGCAGCTCCTATAATTCACCCCTCCACTTT. Encoded protein: CASSLGSSYNSPLHF.

This chain links TRBV7-9 with TRBJ2-1; 9 bases fit TRBD1. From germline, CDR1 is SEHNR and CDR2 FQNEAQ (reference sequence). Trimming took 5 bases from V and 7 from J; bases not matched to a gene: 12. The length of the CDR3 is 16 residues. The CDR3 sequence: CASSIRTGETGNEQFF. The CDR3 nucleotides are TGTGCCAGCAGCATTCGGACAGGGGAGACTGGGAATGAGCAGTTCTTC. Full variable domain (outside the CDR3, taken from reference TRBV7-9 and TRBJ2-1): DTGVSQNPRHKITKRGQNVTFRCDPISEHNRLYWYRQTLGQGPEFLTYFQNEAQLEKSRLLSDRFSAERPKGSFSTLEIQRTEQGDSAMYLCASSIRTGETGNEQFFGPGTRLTVL.

This clone was recorded a few times. This chain links TRBV7-2 with TRBJ1-2; D unclear. CDR1 SGHTA and CDR2 FQGNSA come from the germline V gene. V lost 5 bases, J lost 2 bases, and 6 bases lay in between. The length of the CDR3 is 12 residues. Here the CDR3 DNA reads TGTGCCAGCAGCGTCAGGAACTATGGCTACACCTTC. Protein sequence: CASSVRNYGYTF.

The CDR3 nucleotides are TGTGCCAGCAGTTACGGGGCCGTACACCAACCCTACGAGCAGTACTTC. Amino acid sequence: CASSYGAVHQPYEQYF. V usage is TRBV6-5 and J usage is TRBJ2-7; maybe TRBD1 (5 bases). Germline CDR1 is MNHEY and CDR2 is SVGAGI. V dropped 2 bases and J dropped 2 bases, with 16 bases sitting between them. The CDR3 loop spans 16 amino acids.

The CDR3 bases are TGTGCCAGCAGTCAAACAGGGGGCGGTTATCAGCCCCAGCATTTT. Amino acid sequence: CASSQTGGGYQPQHF. V and J are TRBV6-1 and TRBJ1-5; 9 bases fit TRBD1. The V gene end was trimmed by 5 bases and the J gene end by 5 bases; junction bases not matched to a gene: 7. Germline V gives CDR1 MNHNS, CDR2 SASEGT. The CDR3 length is 15 residues.

V and J are TRBV2 and TRBJ2-3; D is unresolved. The V end lost 8 bases, the J end lost 7 bases, and 4 bases lay between the germline ends. The germline gives CDR1 SNHLY, CDR2 FYNNEI. The CDR3 is 9 amino acids. The CDR3 coding sequence is TGTGCCAGCCATCATACGCAGTATTTT. It yields the protein CASHHTQYF.

CDR3 in DNA: TGCGCCAGCAGCTTGGAGCGGGTCGGACCGGTTTACGAGCAGTACTTC. The encoded protein is CASSLERVGPVYEQYF. This chain links TRBV5-1 with TRBJ2-7, with D tentatively TRBD2 (6 bases). Trimming pared 0 bases from V and 4 bases from J, leaving 17 bases between. Per the germline V gene, CDR1 is SGHRS and CDR2 is YFSETQ. This CDR3 spans 16 amino acids.

Only a few counts were recorded for this clone. CDR3 residues: CASSSGETQYF. The DNA of the CDR3 is TGTGCCAGCAGTTCCGGAGAGACCCAGTACTTC. The chain has TRBV28 and TRBJ2-5; D not certain. CDR1 and CDR2 (germline): MDHEN, SYDVKM. This CDR3 has 11 residues. V dropped 4 bases and J dropped 4 bases, with 4 bases sitting between them.

The chain carries TRBV27 and TRBJ2-3; 7 nucleotides agree with TRBD2. The ends lost 6 bases at V and 4 bases at J; junction bases unmatched: 13. In germline, CDR1 is MNHEY, CDR2 SMNVEV (reference sequence). The CDR3 totals 16 residues. The CDR3 here is CASSPSSGEAADTQYF. CDR3 coding DNA: TGTGCCAGCAGCCCCTCTAGCGGTGAGGCGGCAGATACGCAGTATTTT.

In nucleotides, the CDR3 is TGTGCCAGCAGCGTAGATGGGACTAGCGGGAAAGAGACCCAGTACTTC. It yields the protein CASSVDGTSGKETQYF. The chain joins TRBV9 to TRBJ2-5; 13 nucleotides line up with TRBD2. Germline V gene sequence: CDR1 SGDLS, CDR2 YYNGEE. The CDR3 is 16 amino acids. V was pared by 0 bases and J by 3 bases, with 2 bases of the junction left unmatched. The full variable domain, with the rest looked up from reference TRBV9 and TRBJ2-5, is DSGVTQTPKHLITATGQRVTLRCSPRSGDLSVYWYQQSLDQGLQFLIQYYNGEERAKGNILERFSAQQFPDLHSELNLSSLELGDSALYFCASSVDGTSGKETQYFGPGTRLLVL.

V and J are TRBV6-1 and TRBJ2-7; 10 bases are shared with TRBD1. The V gene's germline CDR1 is MNHNS and CDR2 SASEGT. The J segment lost 3 bases and the V segment lost 6 bases, leaving 5 bases of the junction unmatched. The CDR3 runs to 14 residues. CDR3 protein: CASSQTGGYYEQYF. The CDR3 DNA is TGTGCCAGCAGCCAGACAGGGGGCTACTACGAGCAGTACTTC.

The chain joins TRBV5-1 to TRBJ2-1, with no clear D. The CDR3 runs 14 residues. V was cut by 0 bases and J by 7 bases, with 11 bases left in between. Germline values: CDR1 SGHRS, CDR2 YFSETQ. The CDR3 DNA sequence: TGCGCCAGCAGCTTGGTGTTGCTGGAGAATGAGCAGTTCTTC. Translating gives CASSLVLLENEQFF.

This chain connects TRBV10-3 to TRBJ2-3; D not resolved. Looked up from germline, CDR1 is ENHRY and CDR2 is SYGVKD. The CDR3 covers 14 residues. V was clipped by 4 bases and J by 0 bases, with 8 bases between them. The CDR3 here is CAISAVTSTDTQYF. For the CDR3, the DNA is TGTGCCATCAGTGCAGTGACTAGCACAGATACGCAGTATTTT.

V is TRBV27 and J is TRBJ2-3, with 9 nucleotides matching TRBD2. The CDR3 is 14 amino acids. The ends lost 6 bases at V and 4 bases at J; junction bases unmatched: 5. The V gene's germline CDR1 is MNHEY and CDR2 SMNVEV (reference sequence). As DNA, the CDR3 is TGTGCCAGCAGGCGGGGGGGCCAGGCAGATACGCAGTATTTT. Translating gives CASRRGGQADTQYF.

The CDR3 is CASSPGQGAGQPQHF. CDR3 DNA: TGTGCCAGCAGCCCGGGTCAGGGGGCCGGGCAGCCCCAGCATTTT. The chain employs TRBV9 and TRBJ1-5, with 8 positions matching TRBD1. After removal of 4 bases from V and 7 bases from J, the junction contained 10 bases not matched to a gene. Germline V gene lookup returns CDR1 SGDLS and CDR2 YYNGEE. The CDR3 has 15 residues.

This rearrangement joins TRBV27 to TRBJ2-7; D is perhaps TRBD2 (6 bases). V gave up 8 bases and J gave up 7 bases, with 15 bases separating them. CDR1 and CDR2 (germline): MNHEY, SMNVEV (reference sequence). This CDR3 has 12 residues. The CDR3 sequence is CASGGTRLEQYF. The CDR3 DNA follows: TGTGCCAGCGGAGGGACTCGATTAGAGCAGTACTTC.

This clone has only a few counts. The V call is TRBV18, the J call TRBJ2-3; D is ambiguous. The CDR3 has 15 amino acids. Germline assignment: CDR1 KGHSH and CDR2 LQKENI. V dropped 4 bases and J dropped 2 bases, with 13 bases sitting between them. CDR3 in DNA: TGTGCCAGCTCACTACGACAAGACCTCACAGATACGCAGTATTTT. Its translation: CASSLRQDLTDTQYF.

J is TRBJ2-7 and V is TRBV5-1; 8 bases are a match to TRBD1. From germline, CDR1 is SGHRS and CDR2 YFSETQ. CDR3 size: 16 residues. With 0 bases clipped from V and 4 bases from J, the junction kept 9 bases outside the gene matches. The CDR3: CASSLARTGPTYEQYF. The CDR3 region has the DNA TGCGCCAGCAGCTTGGCCCGGACAGGGCCCACTTACGAGCAGTACTTC. Drawing the rest from reference TRBV5-1 and TRBJ2-7, the complete variable domain is KAGVTQTPRYLIKTRGQQVTLSCSPISGHRSVSWYQQTPGQGLQFLFEYFSETQRNKGNFPGRFSGRQFSNSRSEMNVSTLELGDSALYLCASSLARTGPTYEQYFGPGTRLTVT.

This chain connects TRBV28 to TRBJ2-5; D possibly corresponds to TRBD2 (6 bases). Deletions cut 6 bases from V and 5 bases from J, with 16 bases between. Germline CDR1 reads MDHEN; CDR2 reads SYDVKM. The CDR3 is made up of 14 amino acids. CDR3 nucleotides: TGTGCCAGCAGCGGCCCCCTTGGGGGGGAGACCCAGTACTTC. Its translation is CASSGPLGGETQYF.

The sample holds a few counts of this clone. J is TRBJ1-4 and V is TRBV30; D is undetermined. The CDR3 has 15 amino acids. Trimming took off 1 base at V and 0 bases at J, with 9 bases between the two ends. Germline V gene sequence: CDR1 GTSNPN, CDR2 SVGIG (reference sequence). CDR3 coding DNA: TGTGCCTGGAGTGACACGACTCCAACTAATGAAAAACTGTTTTTT. This translates into CAWSDTTPTNEKLFF.

The chain carries TRBV7-2 and TRBJ1-1; D is uncertain. This CDR3 has 14 amino acids. In germline, CDR1 is SGHTA, CDR2 FQGNSA. V lost 5 bases and J 4 bases, leaving 14 bases between the germline ends. The CDR3 DNA reads as TGTGCCAGCAGCCGGATGTACGGGAGCACTGAAGCTTTCTTT. This gives the protein CASSRMYGSTEAFF.

The chain carries TRBV30 and TRBJ2-7, with D perhaps TRBD1 (7 bases). The germline V and J ends were trimmed by 0 bases and 6 bases, with 15 bases remaining between them. Per the germline V gene, CDR1 is GTSNPN and CDR2 is SVGIG (reference sequence). The CDR3 has 14 amino acids. CDR3 sequence: CAWSVPPGGTEQYF. CDR3 in DNA: TGTGCCTGGAGTGTACCGCCAGGGGGGACCGAGCAGTACTTC.